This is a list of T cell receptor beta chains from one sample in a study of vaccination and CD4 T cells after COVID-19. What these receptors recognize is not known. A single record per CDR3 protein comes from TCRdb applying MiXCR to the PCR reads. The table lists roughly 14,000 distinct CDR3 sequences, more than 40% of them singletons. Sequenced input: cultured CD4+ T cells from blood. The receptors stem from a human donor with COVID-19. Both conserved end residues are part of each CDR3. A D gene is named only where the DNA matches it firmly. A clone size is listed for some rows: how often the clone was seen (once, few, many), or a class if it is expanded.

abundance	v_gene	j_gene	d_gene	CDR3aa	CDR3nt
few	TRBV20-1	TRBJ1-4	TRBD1	CSAGDRGNEKLFF	TGCAGTGCTGGAGACAGGGGTAATGAAAAACTGTTTTTT
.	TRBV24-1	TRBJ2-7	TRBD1	CATSDRQGPGQSQVDYEQYF	TGTGCCACCAGTGACCGACAGGGGCCAGGGCAGTCCCAGGTCGATTACGAGCAGTACTTC
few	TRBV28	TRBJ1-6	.	CASTSLTGYNSPLHF	TGTGCCAGCACCTCTTTGACGGGTTATAATTCACCCCTCCACTTT
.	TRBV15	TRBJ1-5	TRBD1	CATSRDLEGGRQPQHF	TGTGCCACCAGCAGAGATCTGGAAGGGGGCCGCCAGCCCCAGCATTTT
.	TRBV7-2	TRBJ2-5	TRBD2	CASSFGGGTGETQYF	TGTGCCAGCAGCTTCGGGGGGGGGACGGGAGAGACCCAGTACTTC
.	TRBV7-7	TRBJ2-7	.	CASSPDRGYEQYF	TGTGCTAGCAGCCCGGACAGAGGCTACGAGCAGTACTTC
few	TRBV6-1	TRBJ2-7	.	CASSPGRLADEQYF	TGTGCCAGCAGTCCCGGACGCCTCGCAGACGAGCAGTACTTC
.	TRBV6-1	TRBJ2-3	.	CASSDHQGVDTQYF	TGTGCCAGCAGCGACCACCAGGGAGTGGATACGCAGTATTTT
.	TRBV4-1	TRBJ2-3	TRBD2	CASSQATAGGSTDTQYF	TGCGCCAGCAGCCAAGCCACAGCGGGGGGAAGCACAGATACGCAGTATTTT
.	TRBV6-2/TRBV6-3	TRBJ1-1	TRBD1	CAGSRGRGQAFF	TGTGCCGGCAGCCGTGGCAGGGGGCAGGCTTTCTTT
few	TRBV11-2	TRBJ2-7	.	CASSHFRDPAYEQYF	TGTGCCAGCAGCCATTTCCGGGACCCCGCATACGAGCAGTACTTC
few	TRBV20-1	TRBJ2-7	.	CSARGRQALTLYEQYF	TGCAGTGCTAGAGGGAGACAGGCGTTAACTCTATACGAGCAGTACTTC
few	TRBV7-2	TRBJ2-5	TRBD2	CASSLAGLAGGRETQYF	TGTGCCAGCAGCTTAGCGGGACTAGCGGGGGGCAGAGAGACCCAGTACTTC
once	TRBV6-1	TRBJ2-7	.	CASSEIRWRSDSYEQYF	TGTGCCAGCAGTGAAATACGTTGGAGGAGTGACTCCTACGAGCAGTACTTC
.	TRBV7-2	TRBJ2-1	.	CASSLQGGAYNEQFF	TGTGCCAGCAGCCTTCAGGGTGGAGCCTACAATGAGCAGTTCTTC
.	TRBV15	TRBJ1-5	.	CATSGGNQPQHF	TGTGCCACCAGTGGGGGCAATCAGCCCCAGCATTTT
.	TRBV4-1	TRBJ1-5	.	CASSQVVSRRSNQPQHF	TGCGCCAGCAGCCAAGTGGTTTCGAGGCGAAGCAATCAGCCCCAGCATTTT
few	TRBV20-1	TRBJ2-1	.	CSAPLSGVRFF	TGCAGTGCTCCGCTTTCGGGGGTTAGGTTCTTC
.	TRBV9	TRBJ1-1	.	CASSPRQGLTFTEAFF	TGTGCCAGCAGCCCCCGCCAGGGCCTAACATTCACTGAAGCTTTCTTT
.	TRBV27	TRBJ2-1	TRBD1	CASKPDRVVNEQFF	TGTGCCAGCAAACCGGACAGGGTGGTCAATGAGCAGTTCTTC
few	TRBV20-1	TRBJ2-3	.	CSAQVRSRSTDTQYF	TGCAGTGCACAGGTTCGGAGCCGTAGCACAGATACGCAGTATTTT
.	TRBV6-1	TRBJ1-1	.	CASRFRQSETEAFF	TGTGCCAGCAGGTTTAGACAGTCGGAGACTGAAGCTTTCTTT
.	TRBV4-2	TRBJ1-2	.	CASSQENRPIGGYTF	TGTGCCAGCAGCCAAGAGAACCGGCCGATTGGTGGCTACACCTTC
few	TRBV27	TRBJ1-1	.	CASSLRKLGNTEAFF	TGTGCCAGCAGTTTACGGAAGTTGGGGAACACTGAAGCTTTCTTT
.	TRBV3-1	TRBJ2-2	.	CASSQVRTGELFF	TGTGCCAGCAGCCAAGTGAGGACCGGGGAGCTGTTTTTT
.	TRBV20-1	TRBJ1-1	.	CSARHLGRPNTEAFF	TGCAGTGCTAGACACCTTGGACGGCCGAACACTGAAGCTTTCTTT
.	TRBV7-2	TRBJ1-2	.	CASSLAAIGTYGYTF	TGTGCCAGCAGCTTAGCGGCGATTGGCACCTATGGCTACACCTTC
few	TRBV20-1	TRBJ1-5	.	CSARDGGRSNQPQHF	TGCAGTGCTAGAGATGGCGGACGGAGCAATCAGCCCCAGCATTTT
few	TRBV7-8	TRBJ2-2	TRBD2	CASSPPLRGANTGELFF	TGTGCCAGCAGCCCACCTTTGCGGGGGGCGAACACCGGGGAGCTGTTTTTT
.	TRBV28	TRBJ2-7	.	CASSLGPAAREQYF	TGTGCCAGCAGTCTTGGGCCCGCTGCCCGGGAGCAGTACTTC
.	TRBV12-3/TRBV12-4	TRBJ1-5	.	CASSYSNQPQHF	TGTGCCAGCAGTTATAGCAATCAGCCCCAGCATTTT
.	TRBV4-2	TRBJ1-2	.	CASSQDESANYGYTF	TGTGCCAGCAGCCAAGATGAGTCGGCTAACTATGGCTACACCTTC
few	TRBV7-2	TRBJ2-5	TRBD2	CASSREAGGPGETQYF	TGTGCCAGCAGCAGGGAAGCGGGGGGGCCCGGGGAGACCCAGTACTTC
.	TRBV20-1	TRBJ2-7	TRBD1	CSAKTGAREQYF	TGCAGTGCTAAGACAGGGGCCCGCGAGCAGTACTTC
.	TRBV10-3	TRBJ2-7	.	CAINPGTEYEQYF	TGTGCCATCAACCCGGGGACGGAGTACGAGCAGTACTTC
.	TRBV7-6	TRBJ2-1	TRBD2	CASSNAGGINEQFF	TGTGCCAGCAGCAACGCGGGGGGGATCAATGAGCAGTTCTTC
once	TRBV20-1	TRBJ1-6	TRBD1	CSATQGANSPLHF	TGCAGTGCTACCCAGGGGGCTAATTCACCCCTCCACTTT
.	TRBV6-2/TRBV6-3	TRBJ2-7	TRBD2	CASTNSGGYREQYF	TGTGCCAGCACCAATAGCGGGGGTTACCGCGAGCAGTACTTC
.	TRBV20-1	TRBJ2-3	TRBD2	CSARDWGGGGLADTQYF	TGCAGTGCTAGAGATTGGGGCGGGGGGGGGTTAGCAGATACGCAGTATTTT
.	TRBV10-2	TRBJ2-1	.	CASIPNLGYNEQFF	TGCGCCAGCATTCCGAACTTGGGCTACAATGAGCAGTTCTTC
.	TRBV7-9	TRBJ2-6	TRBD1	CASSLYYPIRTGDFSGANVLTF	TGTGCCAGCAGCTTATATTACCCCATCCGGACAGGGGACTTCTCTGGGGCCAACGTCCTGACTTTC
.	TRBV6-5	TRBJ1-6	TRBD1	CASSYSRQGNNSPLHF	TGTGCCAGCAGTTACTCCCGACAGGGGAATAATTCACCCCTCCACTTT
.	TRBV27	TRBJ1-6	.	CASSFINSPLHF	TGTGCCAGCAGTTTCATCAATTCACCCCTCCACTTT
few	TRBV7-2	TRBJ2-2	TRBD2	CASSLRLAGTGELFF	TGTGCCAGCAGCTTGCGTCTAGCGGGCACCGGGGAGCTGTTTTTT
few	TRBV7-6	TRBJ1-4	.	CASRRQATNEKLFF	TGTGCCAGCAGGAGACAGGCAACTAATGAAAAACTGTTTTTT
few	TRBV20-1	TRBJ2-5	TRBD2	CSARAGGPRETQYF	TGCAGTGCTAGAGCGGGGGGGCCGAGGGAGACCCAGTACTTC